The 5 T cell receptor beta chains below all came from one sample that was sequenced in a study of persistence of HIV-infected CD4 T cells. The immunoSEQ assay was version 4, run in survey mode. The data were produced by immunoSEQ multiplex PCR, yet TCRdb's version contains in-frame clones alone and is incomplete. The sample contains approximately 36,000 clones, more than 75% of which appear only once. No cognate antigen is known for these TCRs. An overlapping HIV-1 Gag peptide pool stimulated these cells at 1 ug/peptide/mL. CD40L-negative CD69-negative CD45RO-high memory CD4+ T cells were sorted as populations depleted of antigen-responding cells. The sequenced sample was cultured CD4+ T cells from PBMCs, obtained from a patient who received antiretroviral therapy. These receptors were collected from an adult with HIV. The donor label of this sample is uncertain.

This clone was counted between two and nine times. Here the CDR3 reads CASSQGTEAYEQYF. CDR3 bases: TGTGCCAGCAGCCAAGGGACAGAAGCCTACGAGCAGTACTTC. This chain connects TRBV4-2 to TRBJ2-7; TRBD1 might be the D (6 bases). Per germline, CDR1 LGHNA and CDR2 YNFKEQ. The ends were cut back, 1 base at V and 2 bases at J, with 9 bases in the middle. The CDR3 is 14 residues long.

The CDR3, as DNA: TGTGCCAGCTCTCAGTCGAACGAGCAGTACTTC. This sequence encodes CASSQSNEQYF. This rearrangement joins TRBV6-5 to TRBJ2-7; D uncertain. CDR3 length: 11 residues. The ends were cut back, 8 bases at V and 5 bases at J, with 10 bases in the middle. Germline V gives CDR1 MNHEY, CDR2 SVGAGI.

This clone was seen more than once but under ten times. The CDR3, as DNA: TGTGCCAGCAGCGTAGGTGTAACAGGGGGCAGTTCACCCCTCCACTTT. Translated, it gives CASSVGVTGGSSPLHF. The chain is built from TRBV9 and TRBJ1-6; TRBD1 matches 9 bases. The CDR3 is 16 amino acids. The germline CDR1 and CDR2 sequences are SGDLS and YYNGEE. V was clipped by 0 bases and J by 9 bases; unmatched bases: 7.

The V gene is TRBV5-1, the J gene TRBJ1-1, with D possibly matching TRBD1 (5 bases). This CDR3 is 14 amino acids long. Germline CDR1 and CDR2: SGHRS and YFSETQ. Trimming stripped 6 bases from V and 1 base from J, with 13 bases between. In DNA, the CDR3 is TGCGCCAGCACCCTCGCAGGGACGAACACTGAAGCTTTCTTT. It is translated as CASTLAGTNTEAFF.

The chain links TRBV7-3 to TRBJ2-2; TRBD1 is a possible D gene (5 bases). The germline gives CDR1 SGHTA, CDR2 FQGTGA. V gave up 2 bases and J gave up 7 bases, with 8 bases separating them. The CDR3 has 13 amino acids. The CDR3 region has the DNA TGTGCCAGCAGCTTAGCAGGGATCGGGGAGCTGTTTTTT. This translates into CASSLAGIGELFF.